This T cell receptor (beta chain) derives from a study of shared clonotypes between healthy human individuals. The wider study: Contributing individuals were a couple of females and three males aged 18 to 49. General study findings and limits: Generation probabilities were higher for clonotypes shared across all four sorted-subset donors than for unshared ones.

In the source study's methods: Owing to the provision of junction-only sequences devoid of quality scores by immunoSEQ, filtering differed. Using immunoSEQ multiplex PCR, the repertoire was profiled, and TCRdb retains in-frame clones only, with some absent. The V and J calls and the clone size are those of that table, but D and trimming were determined from the DNA. The table records a few hundred thousand clones, almost 97% of them present only once. V was trimmed by 7 bases and J by 6 bases, leaving 24 bases between them. The CDR3 spans 17 residues. Germline V gives CDR1 ENHRY, CDR2 SYGVKD. In regard to this clone: What it recognizes is unknown.

Only Caucasian adults living in Nashville, Tennessee made up the donor group. Sample: naive CD4+ T cells sorted from blood. Subset noted: CD45RA+ positively selected. This sequence was found in a woman younger than 45 in good health. V and J are TRBV10-3 and TRBJ2-2; maybe TRBD1 (6 bases). CDR3 sequence reads: CAINAGVGMERAGELFF. DNA of the CDR3: TGTGCCATCAATGCAGGGGTGGGCATGGAACGCGCCGGGGAGCTGTTTTTT.